A selection of T cell receptor beta chains follows, all from one sample in a study of blood T cell repertoires in COVID-19. Method: immunoSEQ multiplex PCR; TCRdb's copy keeps in-frame clones and lacks some. The sample lists 180,000 or so clones; around 76% were seen once. The sequencing sample was made of peripheral blood. Receptors originate from a woman aged 70 to 79 with acute or convalescent COVID-19. CDR3s include the opening cysteine and the closing phenylalanine or tryptophan. D genes are given only for firm matches. Size tells how often a clone was seen (once, few, many) or the class of an expanded clone, and some rows leave it out.

v_call: TRBV7-2; clone_size: NA; d_call: TRBD1; j_call: TRBJ2-7; cdr3_aa: CASSPGQGWEEQYF; cdr3_nt: TGTGCCAGCAGCCCGGGACAGGGTTGGGAAGAGCAGTACTTC
v_call: TRBV7-2; clone_size: NA; d_call: TRBD1; j_call: TRBJ1-2; cdr3_aa: CASSSDRGGYGYTF; cdr3_nt: TGTGCCAGCAGCTCGGACAGGGGAGGCTATGGCTACACCTTC
v_call: TRBV3-1/TRBV3-2; clone_size: NA; d_call: NA; j_call: TRBJ2-7; cdr3_aa: CASRRGISYEQYF; cdr3_nt: TGTGCCAGCAGGCGAGGAATTTCCTACGAGCAGTACTTC
v_call: TRBV5-1; clone_size: NA; d_call: TRBD2; j_call: TRBJ2-7; cdr3_aa: CASSPGLAGEVGYF; cdr3_nt: TGCGCCAGCAGTCCGGGACTAGCGGGAGAGGTTGGGTACTTC
v_call: TRBV20-1; clone_size: NA; d_call: NA; j_call: TRBJ2-4; cdr3_aa: CSARQGNIQYF; cdr3_nt: TGCAGTGCTAGGCAGGGGAACATTCAGTACTTC
v_call: TRBV5-1; clone_size: few; d_call: NA; j_call: TRBJ2-1; cdr3_aa: CARGVGTFGTLNEQFF; cdr3_nt: TGCGCCAGGGGGGTAGGGACGTTTGGGACTCTCAATGAGCAGTTCTTC
v_call: TRBV7-2; clone_size: NA; d_call: NA; j_call: TRBJ2-2; cdr3_aa: CASSLGGGGRTGELFF; cdr3_nt: TGTGCCAGCAGCTTAGGAGGGGGCGGGAGGACCGGGGAGCTGTTTTTT
v_call: TRBV30; clone_size: NA; d_call: NA; j_call: TRBJ1-3; cdr3_aa: CAWQGSGNTIYF; cdr3_nt: TGTGCCTGGCAGGGCTCTGGAAACACCATATATTTT
v_call: TRBV5-1; clone_size: NA; d_call: NA; j_call: TRBJ1-1; cdr3_aa: CASSLEVRLPNTEAFF; cdr3_nt: TGCGCCAGCAGCTTGGAGGTCAGACTACCGAACACTGAAGCTTTCTTT
v_call: TRBV9; clone_size: NA; d_call: TRBD1; j_call: TRBJ2-7; cdr3_aa: CASSAQGSSYEQYF; cdr3_nt: TGTGCCAGCAGCGCACAGGGGAGCTCCTACGAGCAGTACTTC
v_call: TRBV20-1; clone_size: NA; d_call: NA; j_call: TRBJ1-5; cdr3_aa: CSASDGNSNQPQHF; cdr3_nt: TGCAGTGCTAGTGACGGTAATAGCAATCAGCCCCAACATTTT
v_call: TRBV24-1; clone_size: NA; d_call: NA; j_call: TRBJ2-3; cdr3_aa: CATSPPGLDTQYF; cdr3_nt: TGTGCCACCAGTCCTCCAGGGTTAGATACGCAGTATTTT
v_call: TRBV27; clone_size: NA; d_call: TRBD1; j_call: TRBJ2-1; cdr3_aa: CASGPQGAYNEQFF; cdr3_nt: TGTGCCAGTGGACCGCAGGGGGCCTACAATGAGCAGTTCTTC
v_call: TRBV11-3; clone_size: few; d_call: NA; j_call: TRBJ1-1; cdr3_aa: CASSFTPNTEAFF; cdr3_nt: TGTGCCAGCAGTTTTACACCGAACACTGAAGCTTTCTTT
v_call: TRBV19; clone_size: NA; d_call: TRBD2; j_call: TRBJ2-1; cdr3_aa: CASSGRSGTSGYNEQFF; cdr3_nt: TGTGCCAGTAGTGGTAGGTCCGGGACTAGCGGTTACAATGAGCAGTTCTTC
v_call: TRBV3-1/TRBV3-2; clone_size: NA; d_call: TRBD1; j_call: TRBJ1-6; cdr3_aa: CASSHGTGDSPLHF; cdr3_nt: TGTGCCAGCAGCCATGGGACAGGCGATTCACCCCTCCACTTT
v_call: TRBV9; clone_size: NA; d_call: TRBD1; j_call: TRBJ1-2; cdr3_aa: CASSATLQGAGGYTF; cdr3_nt: TGTGCCAGCAGCGCGACCCTACAGGGGGCAGGTGGCTACACCTTC
v_call: TRBV5-1; clone_size: NA; d_call: NA; j_call: TRBJ1-4; cdr3_aa: CASSLAAGKSTNEKLFF; cdr3_nt: TGCGCCAGCAGCTTGGCTGCAGGGAAGAGTACTAATGAAAAACTGTTTTTT
v_call: TRBV7-2; clone_size: NA; d_call: NA; j_call: TRBJ2-3; cdr3_aa: CASSPVAGRTDTQYF; cdr3_nt: TGTGCCAGCAGCCCGGTGGCAGGGCGCACAGATACGCAGTATTTT
v_call: TRBV7-2; clone_size: few; d_call: TRBD1; j_call: TRBJ1-1; cdr3_aa: CASRGTGRVEGEAFF; cdr3_nt: TGTGCCAGCCGAGGGACAGGGCGAGTTGAGGGTGAAGCTTTCTTT
v_call: TRBV11-3; clone_size: NA; d_call: NA; j_call: TRBJ2-1; cdr3_aa: CASSLDSSYNEQFF; cdr3_nt: TGTGCCAGCAGCTTGGACAGCTCCTACAATGAGCAGTTCTTC
v_call: TRBV18; clone_size: NA; d_call: TRBD1; j_call: TRBJ1-3; cdr3_aa: CASSPPTGGAGNTIYF; cdr3_nt: TGTGCCAGCTCACCACCTACAGGGGGCGCGGGAAACACCATATATTTT
v_call: TRBV19; clone_size: NA; d_call: TRBD1; j_call: TRBJ1-4; cdr3_aa: CASRGTGREEKLFF; cdr3_nt: TGTGCCAGTAGGGGGACAGGGCGGGAAGAAAAACTGTTTTTT
v_call: TRBV12-3/TRBV12-4; clone_size: NA; d_call: NA; j_call: TRBJ1-2; cdr3_aa: CASRPTGSYGYTF; cdr3_nt: TGTGCCAGCAGACCCACAGGGAGCTATGGCTACACCTTC
v_call: TRBV25-1; clone_size: NA; d_call: NA; j_call: TRBJ1-6; cdr3_aa: CASSEFRRGRNSPLHF; cdr3_nt: TGTGCCAGCAGTGAATTTAGGAGGGGCAGAAATTCACCCCTCCACTTT
v_call: TRBV2; clone_size: NA; d_call: TRBD2; j_call: TRBJ2-1; cdr3_aa: CATGLDSNNEQFF; cdr3_nt: TGTGCCACCGGACTAGACTCCAACAATGAGCAGTTCTTC
v_call: TRBV6-5; clone_size: NA; d_call: NA; j_call: TRBJ1-3; cdr3_aa: CASSPQRSGNTIYF; cdr3_nt: TGTGCCAGCAGTCCCCAGAGGAGCGGAAACACCATATATTTT
v_call: TRBV21-1; clone_size: NA; d_call: NA; j_call: TRBJ1-2; cdr3_aa: CARERQGRGFYGYTF; cdr3_nt: TGTGCCCGGGAACGACAGGGGCGGGGGTTCTATGGCTACACCTTC
v_call: TRBV11-2; clone_size: once; d_call: TRBD2; j_call: TRBJ2-3; cdr3_aa: CASRSGTSGTDTQYF; cdr3_nt: TGTGCCAGCAGATCCGGGACTAGCGGCACAGATACGCAGTATTTT
v_call: TRBV19; clone_size: once; d_call: TRBD1; j_call: TRBJ1-5; cdr3_aa: CASSQGTGAGQPQHF; cdr3_nt: TGTGCCAGTAGTCAAGGGACAGGGGCCGGTCAGCCCCAGCATTTT
v_call: TRBV19; clone_size: NA; d_call: TRBD2; j_call: TRBJ2-7; cdr3_aa: CASSSRRGLVGYEQYF; cdr3_nt: TGTGCCAGTAGTTCGCGTCGGGGACTAGTGGGTTACGAGCAGTACTTC
v_call: TRBV7-3; clone_size: NA; d_call: TRBD1; j_call: TRBJ2-7; cdr3_aa: CASSLGTEGRQYF; cdr3_nt: TGTGCCAGCAGCTTAGGGACAGAGGGCCGGCAGTACTTC
v_call: TRBV29-1; clone_size: NA; d_call: TRBD1; j_call: TRBJ1-5; cdr3_aa: CSVTGESNQPQHF; cdr3_nt: TGCAGCGTTACAGGGGAGAGCAATCAGCCCCAGCATTTT
v_call: TRBV5-6; clone_size: once; d_call: NA; j_call: TRBJ2-3; cdr3_aa: CASTSGGTTDTQYF; cdr3_nt: TGTGCCAGCACCTCAGGGGGGACCACAGATACGCAGTATTTT
v_call: TRBV7-2; clone_size: NA; d_call: TRBD1; j_call: TRBJ1-1; cdr3_aa: CASSLRQGQGEAFF; cdr3_nt: TGTGCCAGCAGCCTAAGACAGGGGCAAGGTGAAGCTTTCTTT
v_call: TRBV5-4; clone_size: once; d_call: NA; j_call: TRBJ1-2; cdr3_aa: CASSLDNWGYTF; cdr3_nt: TGTGCCAGCAGCTTGGACAATTGGGGCTACACCTTC
v_call: TRBV7-2; clone_size: NA; d_call: NA; j_call: TRBJ2-5; cdr3_aa: CASSSSVVGTQETQYF; cdr3_nt: TGTGCCAGCAGCTCCTCAGTCGTAGGGACTCAAGAGACCCAGTACTTC
v_call: TRBV4-3; clone_size: few; d_call: TRBD2; j_call: TRBJ2-1; cdr3_aa: CASSQDLAGGQDEQFF; cdr3_nt: TGCGCCAGCAGCCAAGATCTGGCGGGGGGGCAGGATGAGCAGTTCTTC
v_call: TRBV3-1/TRBV3-2; clone_size: once; d_call: NA; j_call: TRBJ1-1; cdr3_aa: CASSPPDGGGTEAFF; cdr3_nt: TGTGCCAGCAGCCCGCCCGACGGCGGGGGCACTGAAGCTTTCTTT
v_call: TRBV7-9; clone_size: NA; d_call: TRBD1; j_call: TRBJ1-2; cdr3_aa: CASSTRPGTGFYGYTF; cdr3_nt: TGTGCCAGCAGCACGCGTCCCGGGACAGGGTTCTATGGCTACACCTTC
v_call: TRBV3-1/TRBV3-2; clone_size: once; d_call: NA; j_call: TRBJ1-1; cdr3_aa: CASSPLGQVAFF; cdr3_nt: TGTGCCAGCAGCCCTCTCGGTCAGGTCGCTTTCTTT
v_call: TRBV28; clone_size: NA; d_call: NA; j_call: TRBJ1-1; cdr3_aa: CASRTLPRYEAFF; cdr3_nt: TGTGCCAGCAGAACTCTTCCGCGTTATGAAGCTTTCTTT
v_call: TRBV18; clone_size: NA; d_call: NA; j_call: TRBJ1-2; cdr3_aa: CASSPQTGGDGYTF; cdr3_nt: TGTGCCAGCTCACCGCAGACAGGTGGAGATGGCTACACCTTC
v_call: TRBV5-1; clone_size: NA; d_call: NA; j_call: TRBJ2-7; cdr3_aa: CASSLLGGTYEQYF; cdr3_nt: TGCGCCAGCAGCTTACTAGGCGGGACCTACGAGCAGTACTTC
v_call: TRBV3-1/TRBV3-2; clone_size: once; d_call: NA; j_call: TRBJ2-7; cdr3_aa: CASSYRGTYEQYF; cdr3_nt: TGTGCCAGCAGTTATCGGGGGACCTACGAGCAGTACTTC
v_call: TRBV19; clone_size: NA; d_call: TRBD2; j_call: TRBJ2-2; cdr3_aa: CASSIWPGLAGGDTGELFF; cdr3_nt: TGTGCCAGTAGTATATGGCCGGGACTAGCGGGAGGGGACACCGGGGAGCTGTTTTTT
v_call: TRBV5-1; clone_size: NA; d_call: NA; j_call: TRBJ2-5; cdr3_aa: CASMENGETQYF; cdr3_nt: TGCGCCAGCATGGAGAACGGGGAGACCCAGTACTTC
v_call: TRBV7-2; clone_size: NA; d_call: TRBD2; j_call: TRBJ2-1; cdr3_aa: CASRTKAGRNEQFF; cdr3_nt: TGTGCCAGCAGGACCAAAGCGGGGAGAAATGAGCAGTTCTTC
v_call: TRBV18; clone_size: NA; d_call: NA; j_call: TRBJ1-4; cdr3_aa: CASSPLEGEKLFF; cdr3_nt: TGTGCCAGCTCACCACTGGAGGGTGAAAAACTGTTTTTT
v_call: TRBV6-5; clone_size: once; d_call: NA; j_call: TRBJ1-3; cdr3_aa: CASSYGRGSGNTIYF; cdr3_nt: TGTGCCAGCAGTTACGGAAGAGGCTCCGGAAACACCATATATTTT
v_call: TRBV28; clone_size: NA; d_call: NA; j_call: TRBJ1-5; cdr3_aa: CASSLGGYSNQPQHF; cdr3_nt: TGTGCCAGCAGCCTAGGGGGATATAGCAATCAGCCCCAGCATTTT
v_call: TRBV4-3; clone_size: NA; d_call: NA; j_call: TRBJ2-1; cdr3_aa: CASSQEGAVSYNEQFF; cdr3_nt: TGCGCCAGCAGCCAAGAAGGAGCGGTCTCCTACAATGAGCAGTTCTTC
v_call: TRBV19; clone_size: NA; d_call: NA; j_call: TRBJ2-7; cdr3_aa: CASSIGHLYEQYF; cdr3_nt: TGTGCCAGTAGTATCGGACACCTCTACGAGCAGTACTTC